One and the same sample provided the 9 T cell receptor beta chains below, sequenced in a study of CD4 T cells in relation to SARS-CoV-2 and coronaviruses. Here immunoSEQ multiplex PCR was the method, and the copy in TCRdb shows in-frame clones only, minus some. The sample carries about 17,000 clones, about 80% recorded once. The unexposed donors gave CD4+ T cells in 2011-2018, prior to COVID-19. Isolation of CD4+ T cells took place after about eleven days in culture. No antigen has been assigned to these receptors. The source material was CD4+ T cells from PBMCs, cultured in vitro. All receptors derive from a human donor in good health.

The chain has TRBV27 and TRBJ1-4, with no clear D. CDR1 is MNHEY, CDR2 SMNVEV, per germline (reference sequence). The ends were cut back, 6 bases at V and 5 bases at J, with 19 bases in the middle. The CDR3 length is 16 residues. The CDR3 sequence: CASRRTSTTHNEKLFF. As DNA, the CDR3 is TGTGCCAGCAGGCGAACTTCGACAACCCACAATGAAAAACTGTTTTTT.

The CDR3 DNA is TGTGCCAGCAGCTCAGGACAGTACTCTGGAAACACCATATATTTT. Translation: CASSSGQYSGNTIYF. The V and J genes are TRBV7-2 and TRBJ1-3, with D perhaps matching TRBD1 (6 bases). In germline, CDR1 is SGHTA, CDR2 FQGNSA. The V and J ends lost 4 bases and 0 bases respectively, with 10 bases between them. This CDR3 comprises 15 residues.

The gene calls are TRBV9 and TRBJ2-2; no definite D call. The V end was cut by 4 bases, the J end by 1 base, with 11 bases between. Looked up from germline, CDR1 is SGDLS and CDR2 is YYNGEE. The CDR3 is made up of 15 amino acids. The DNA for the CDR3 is TGTGCCAGCAGCCCACTCGTGGGGAACACCGGGGAGCTGTTTTTT. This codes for CASSPLVGNTGELFF.

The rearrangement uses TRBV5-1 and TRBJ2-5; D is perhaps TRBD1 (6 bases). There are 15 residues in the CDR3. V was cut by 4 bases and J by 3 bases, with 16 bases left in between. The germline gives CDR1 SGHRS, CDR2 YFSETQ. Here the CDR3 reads CASSRTGTPEETQYF. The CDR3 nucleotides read TGCGCCAGCAGCCGGACCGGGACACCTGAAGAGACCCAGTACTTC. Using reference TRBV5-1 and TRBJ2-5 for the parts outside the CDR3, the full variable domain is KAGVTQTPRYLIKTRGQQVTLSCSPISGHRSVSWYQQTPGQGLQFLFEYFSETQRNKGNFPGRFSGRQFSNSRSEMNVSTLELGDSALYLCASSRTGTPEETQYFGPGTRLLVL.

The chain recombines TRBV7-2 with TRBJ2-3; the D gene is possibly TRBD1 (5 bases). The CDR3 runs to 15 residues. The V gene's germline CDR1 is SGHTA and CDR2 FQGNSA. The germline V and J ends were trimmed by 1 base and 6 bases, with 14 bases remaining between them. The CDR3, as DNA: TGTGCCAGCAGCTTAGAGGCCAGGGCAGTGGATACGCAGTATTTT. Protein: CASSLEARAVDTQYF.

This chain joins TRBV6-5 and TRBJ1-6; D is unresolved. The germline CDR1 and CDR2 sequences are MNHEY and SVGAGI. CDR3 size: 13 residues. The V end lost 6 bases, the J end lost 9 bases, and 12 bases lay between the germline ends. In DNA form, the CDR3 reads TGTGCCAGCAGGCCCGCGGGAGGTTCACCCCTCCACTTT. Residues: CASRPAGGSPLHF.

The CDR3 DNA follows: TGTGCCAGTTCTCCGGGACAGGGGACGGAAGAGACCCAGTACTTC. Encoded protein: CASSPGQGTEETQYF. The J gene is TRBJ2-5, the V gene TRBV5-8; 10 bases are shared with TRBD1. With 8 bases clipped from V and 3 bases from J, the junction kept 10 bases outside the gene matches. Germline V lookup: CDR1 SGHTS, CDR2 YDEGEE. This CDR3 is 15 amino acids long.

This CDR3 reads CASSPWDTQYF. CDR3 sequence (DNA): TGTGCCAGCTCACCGTGGGATACGCAGTATTTT. The V and J genes are TRBV18 and TRBJ2-3; D gene unclear. Between the trimmed V and J ends, which lost 3 bases and 6 bases, there was a span of 4 bases. The CDR3 spans 11 residues. Germline V gene sequence: CDR1 KGHSH, CDR2 LQKENI.

This CDR3 is CASSLSQGLTYEQYF. The CDR3 DNA reads TGCGCCAGCAGCTTGAGCCAGGGGTTGACCTACGAGCAGTACTTC. The rearrangement links TRBV5-1 to TRBJ2-7; D is possibly TRBD1 (6 bases). CDR1 is SGHRS and CDR2 is YFSETQ in the germline V gene. V lost 1 base and J 2 bases, leaving 13 bases between the germline ends. CDR3 length equals 15 residues.